These 22 T cell receptor beta chains were all obtained from the same sample, sequenced in a study of OX40 agonist ivuxolimab in advanced cancers. Measured with immunoSEQ multiplex PCR; TCRdb has only the in-frame clones, and not every one. The sample lists 40,000 to 50,000 clones, just over 85% occurring once. Specimen: CD4+ or CD8+ T cells sorted from blood, collected in a trial of the OX40 agonist ivuxolimab. The source is an adult with an advanced solid tumor such as melanoma, head and neck, liver or kidney cancer.

V is TRBV21-1 and J is TRBJ1-2; TRBD1, the D gene given by the table, was not confirmed from the DNA. TRBV21-1 is termed a pseudogene. The CDR3 runs to 17 residues. CDR3 sequence (DNA): TGTGCCAGCAGCAAGCTGGACAGGCCGCTTATAGGATATGGCTACACCTTC. Protein: CASSKLDRPLIGYGYTF.

The chain combines TRBV6-1 with TRBJ2-2, with unresolved D. Trimming removed 6 bases from V and 0 bases from J, with 8 bases in between. The CDR3 totals 14 residues. CDR1 and CDR2 (germline): MNHNS, SASEGT. Here the CDR3 reads CASRLSTNTGELFF. Here the CDR3 DNA reads TGTGCCAGCAGGCTCAGTACGAACACCGGGGAGCTGTTTTTT.

The chain couples TRBV19 to TRBJ1-4; the D gene is possibly TRBD1 (5 bases). V dropped 9 bases and J dropped 2 bases, with 10 bases sitting between them. The CDR3 is 13 residues long. CDR1 and CDR2 from the germline V gene are LNHDA and SQIVND (reference sequence). CDR3 region: CASQGWTNEKLFF. CDR3 coding DNA: TGTGCCAGCCAGGGATGGACTAATGAAAAACTGTTTTTT. Full variable domain (rest looked up from reference TRBV19 and TRBJ1-4): DGGITQSPKYLFRKEGQNVTLSCEQNLNHDAMYWYRQDPGQGLRLIYYSQIVNDFQKGDIAEGYSVSREKKESFPLTVTSAQKNPTAFYLCASQGWTNEKLFFGSGTQLSVL.

This clone has just one count. This rearrangement joins TRBV30 to TRBJ2-1; 8 positions agree with TRBD2. Germline V gene lookup returns CDR1 GTSNPN and CDR2 SVGIG (reference sequence). Losses at the gene ends were 3 bases for V and 5 bases for J; bases not matched to a gene: 9. The CDR3 sequence is 15 residues long. The CDR3 reads CAWRPGLDPHNEQFF. The CDR3, as DNA: TGTGCCTGGAGGCCGGGACTAGATCCTCACAATGAGCAGTTCTTC.

The chain joins TRBV6-6 to TRBJ2-1; possible D gene TRBD1, 6 bases. The CDR3 loop spans 14 amino acids. Trimming shortened V by 0 bases and J by 7 bases, and 10 bases separated the two germline ends. CDR1 is MNHNY, CDR2 SVGAGI, per germline (reference sequence). This CDR3 is CASSYSKRGNEQFF. CDR3 DNA: TGTGCCAGCAGTTACTCGAAGAGGGGGAATGAGCAGTTCTTC.

This clone was observed a single time. This rearrangement joins TRBV6-5 to TRBJ2-7; perhaps TRBD2 as D (5 bases). Trimming took off 2 bases at V and 6 bases at J, with 14 bases between the two ends. This CDR3 is 14 amino acids long. Germline V gives CDR1 MNHEY, CDR2 SVGAGI. CDR3 sequence: CASSYGLARAEQYF. CDR3 DNA: TGTGCCAGCAGTTACGGGCTAGCAAGGGCCGAGCAGTACTTC.

This chain connects TRBV4-1 to TRBJ2-3; 8 positions agree with TRBD2. The germline V gene has CDR1 MGHRA and CDR2 YSYEKL. V shed 4 bases and J 0 bases; nucleotides not matched to a gene: 9. The CDR3 has 17 residues. The CDR3 DNA sequence: TGCGCCAGCAGCCGTGCGCTTAGCGGGATTAGCACAGATACGCAGTATTTT. Translation: CASSRALSGISTDTQYF.

There are a few counts of this clone. The rearrangement joins TRBV4-1 to TRBJ2-7, with TRBD2 matching over 9 bases. Germline loops: CDR1 MGHRA, CDR2 YSYEKL. The CDR3 has 16 residues. Losses at the gene ends were 2 bases for V and 2 bases for J; bases not matched to a gene: 7. The CDR3: CASSQYRLAETYEQYF. In DNA form, the CDR3 reads TGCGCCAGCAGCCAATATCGACTAGCGGAAACCTACGAGCAGTACTTC.

The genes are TRBV6-5 and TRBJ2-7, with D perhaps TRBD1 or TRBD2 (6 bases each). V was cut by 2 bases and J by 7 bases, with 18 bases left in between. Germline V gene sequence: CDR1 MNHEY, CDR2 SVGAGI. This CDR3 contains 15 residues. The CDR3 coding sequence is TGTGCCAGCAGTTACGGAGGGGACACCTCCCGGGAGCAGTACTTC. It is translated as CASSYGGDTSREQYF.

The rearrangement links TRBV19 to TRBJ2-7; 9 nucleotides line up with TRBD1. Germline V gene sequence: CDR1 LNHDA, CDR2 SQIVND (reference sequence). This CDR3 is 15 amino acids long. J was trimmed by 7 bases and V by 5 bases; bases with no gene match: 12. The CDR3 nucleotides read TGTGCCAGTAGTTTCCGGGACAGGGTACTCGGGGAGCAGTACTTC. It yields the protein CASSFRDRVLGEQYF.

The genes are TRBV7-8 and TRBJ2-1; D perhaps matches TRBD2 (6 bases). The CDR3 is made up of 19 amino acids. Per the germline V gene, CDR1 is SGHVS and CDR2 is FQNEAQ. Trimming cost V 5 bases and J 0 bases, with 23 bases left between them. CDR3 coding DNA: TGTGCCAGCAGCGGCCGGGACTCGAACCGACTTAACTCCTACAATGAGCAGTTCTTC. The encoded protein is CASSGRDSNRLNSYNEQFF.

V is TRBV11-3 and J is TRBJ2-1; 7 bases are a match to TRBD2. The germline V gene encodes CDR1 SGHNT and CDR2 YENEEA. This CDR3 spans 20 amino acids. The junction had 23 bases not matched to a gene; V was cut back by 5 bases and J by 4 bases. CDR3 bases: TGTGCCAGCAGCCCCGACCGGTGGCTAGCGGATCAGATACCTTACAATGAGCAGTTCTTC. Translated, it gives CASSPDRWLADQIPYNEQFF.

The chain uses TRBV10-3 and TRBJ2-1; 8 bases fit TRBD2. This CDR3 is built from 16 residues. V lost 0 bases, J lost 7 bases, and 8 bases stayed unmatched. Germline V CDR1 and CDR2: ENHRY, SYGVKD. As DNA, the CDR3 is TGTGCCATCAGTGAGTCATTTAGCGGGGCTAGAAATGAGCAGTTCTTC. This encodes CAISESFSGARNEQFF.

This chain connects TRBV27 to TRBJ2-5; 8 bases map to TRBD2. The better agreement between TRBJ2-7 and the DNA end casts doubt on the J call. Germline loops: CDR1 MNHEY, CDR2 SMNVEV (reference sequence). The CDR3 runs to 14 residues. CDR3 sequence: CASSPGTSRLEQYF. As DNA, the CDR3 is TGTGCCAGCAGTCCCGGGACTAGTCGCCTCGAGCAGTACTTC.

CDR3 sequence (DNA): TGTGCCAGCAGTGAGGGACTAGCGCAGGAGACCCAGTACTTC. The encoded protein is CASSEGLAQETQYF. V and J are TRBV2 and TRBJ2-5; 10 bases are a match to TRBD2. The CDR3 sequence is 14 residues long. The ends lost 3 bases at V and 5 bases at J; junction bases unmatched: 3. Germline CDR1 reads SNHLY; CDR2 reads FYNNEI.

This rearrangement joins TRBV21-1 to TRBJ1-2; the table assigns TRBD1, which was not confirmed against the DNA. TRBV21-1 is marked as a pseudogene. CDR3 size: 13 residues. The CDR3 DNA reads TGTGCCAGCATGAAACAGGAGCCTTTTGGCTACACCTTC. Protein product: CASMKQEPFGYTF.

In DNA form, the CDR3 reads TGCGCCAGCAGCTTGGGGACAGTTGGTAGCTCCTACGAGCAGTACTTC. Its protein product is CASSLGTVGSSYEQYF. The chain employs TRBV5-1 and TRBJ2-7; TRBD1 is a possible D gene (6 bases). V dropped 0 bases and J dropped 0 bases, with 13 bases sitting between them. The CDR3 spans 16 residues. Germline assignment: CDR1 SGHRS and CDR2 YFSETQ.

The chain uses TRBV10-1 and TRBJ1-2; D might be TRBD1 (6 bases). V lost 5 bases, J lost 1 base, and 8 bases lay in between. The CDR3 length is 13 residues. Looked up from germline, CDR1 is WNHNN and CDR2 is SYGVQD (reference sequence). DNA for the CDR3: TGCGCCAGCAGTTTGGACAGTAACTATGGCTACACCTTC. Protein: CASSLDSNYGYTF.

The chain is built from TRBV5-6 and TRBJ2-7; D perhaps matches TRBD2 (5 bases). The CDR3 has 15 amino acids. Germline V gene lookup returns CDR1 SGHDT and CDR2 YYEEEE. Trimming cost V 2 bases and J 0 bases, with 12 bases left between them. The CDR3: CASSFGRVRSYEQYF. Written as DNA, the CDR3 is TGTGCCAGCAGCTTCGGGCGGGTCCGCTCCTACGAGCAGTACTTC.

The chain links TRBV7-6 to TRBJ2-7, with 9 bases aligning to TRBD1. The germline V gene encodes CDR1 SGHVS and CDR2 FNYEAQ. CDR3 length: 15 residues. V lost 2 bases, J lost 2 bases, and 4 bases stayed unmatched. The CDR3 bases are TGTGCCAGCAGCTTACCGGGACAGGGACCCTACGAGCAGTACTTC. It codes for CASSLPGQGPYEQYF.

The rearrangement links TRBV28 to TRBJ2-2; D gene unclear. Germline V lookup: CDR1 MDHEN, CDR2 SYDVKM. The CDR3 extends over 15 amino acids. V shed 7 bases and J shed 0 bases, with 12 bases lying between them. DNA of the CDR3: TGTGCCAGCACAGCAGTCGCGTCGAACACCGGGGAGCTGTTTTTT. It specifies CASTAVASNTGELFF.

V usage is TRBV5-1 and J usage is TRBJ1-3, with D possibly being TRBD1 (5 bases). V was shortened by 6 bases and J by 4 bases, with 11 bases between the two germline ends. There are 13 residues in the CDR3. Germline lookup yields CDR1 SGHRS and CDR2 YFSETQ. The CDR3 loop reads CASKGELGNTIYF. The DNA for the CDR3 is TGCGCCAGCAAAGGGGAATTGGGAAACACCATATATTTT.